This TCR beta chain was profiled in a study of blood T cell repertoires in COVID-19. Sequencing was performed with immunoSEQ multiplex PCR; in TCRdb, only in-frame clones are kept and a portion is missing. The sample shows about 290,000 clones, under 90% of them seen only once. A Seattle source enrolled patients during active infection and followed them longitudinally. Germline CDR1 is SGHRS and CDR2 is YFSETQ. Trimming took off 0 bases at V and 5 bases at J, with 8 bases between the two ends. The CDR3 loop spans 13 amino acids. This clone appeared a few times. The chain uses TRBV5-1 and TRBJ1-2, with D hard to call. This receptor was taken from a woman aged 25 to 39 with COVID-19, enrolled during active disease. Material for sequencing was peripheral blood. The CDR3 loop reads CASSLAGLYGYTF. CDR3 sequence (DNA): TGCGCCAGCAGCTTGGCAGGTTTATATGGCTACACCTTC. Filled out from reference TRBV5-1 and TRBJ1-2, the complete variable domain reads KAGVTQTPRYLIKTRGQQVTLSCSPISGHRSVSWYQQTPGQGLQFLFEYFSETQRNKGNFPGRFSGRQFSNSRSEMNVSTLELGDSALYLCASSLAGLYGYTFGSGTRLTVV.